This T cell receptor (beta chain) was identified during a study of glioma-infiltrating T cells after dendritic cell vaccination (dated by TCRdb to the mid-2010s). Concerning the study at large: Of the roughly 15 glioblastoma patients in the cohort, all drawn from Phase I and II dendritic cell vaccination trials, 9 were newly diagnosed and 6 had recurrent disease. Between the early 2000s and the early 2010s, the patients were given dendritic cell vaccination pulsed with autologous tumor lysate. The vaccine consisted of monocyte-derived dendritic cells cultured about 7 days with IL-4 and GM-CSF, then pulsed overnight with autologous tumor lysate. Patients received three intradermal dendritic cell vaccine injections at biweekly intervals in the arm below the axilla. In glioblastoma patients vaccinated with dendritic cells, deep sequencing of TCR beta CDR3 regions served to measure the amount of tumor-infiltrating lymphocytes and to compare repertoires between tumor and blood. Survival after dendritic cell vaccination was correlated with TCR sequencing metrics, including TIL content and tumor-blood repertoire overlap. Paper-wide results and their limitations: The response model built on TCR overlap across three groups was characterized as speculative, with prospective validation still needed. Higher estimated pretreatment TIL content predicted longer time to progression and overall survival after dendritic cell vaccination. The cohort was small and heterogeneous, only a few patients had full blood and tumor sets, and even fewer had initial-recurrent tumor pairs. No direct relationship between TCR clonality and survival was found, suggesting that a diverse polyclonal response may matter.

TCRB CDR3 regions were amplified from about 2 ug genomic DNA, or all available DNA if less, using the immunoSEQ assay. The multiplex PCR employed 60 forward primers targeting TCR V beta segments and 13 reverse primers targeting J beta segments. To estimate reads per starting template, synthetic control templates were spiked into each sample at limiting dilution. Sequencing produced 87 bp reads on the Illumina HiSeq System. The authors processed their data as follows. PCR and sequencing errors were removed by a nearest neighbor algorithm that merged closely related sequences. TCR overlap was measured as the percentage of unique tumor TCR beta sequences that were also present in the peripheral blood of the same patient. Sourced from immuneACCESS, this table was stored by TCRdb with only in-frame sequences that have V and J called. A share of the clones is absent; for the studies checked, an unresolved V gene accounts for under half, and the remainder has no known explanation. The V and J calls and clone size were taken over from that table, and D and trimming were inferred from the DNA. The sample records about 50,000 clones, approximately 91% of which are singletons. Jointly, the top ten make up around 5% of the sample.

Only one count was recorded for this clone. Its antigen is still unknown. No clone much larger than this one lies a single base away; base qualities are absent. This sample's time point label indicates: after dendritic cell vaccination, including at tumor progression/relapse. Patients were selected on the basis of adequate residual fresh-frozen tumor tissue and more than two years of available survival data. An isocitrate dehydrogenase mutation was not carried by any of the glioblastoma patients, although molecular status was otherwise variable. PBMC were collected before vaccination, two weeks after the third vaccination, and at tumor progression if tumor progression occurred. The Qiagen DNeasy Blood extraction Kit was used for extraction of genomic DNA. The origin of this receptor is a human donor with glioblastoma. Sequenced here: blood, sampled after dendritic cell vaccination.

This receptor has the CDR3 CASSLLTGGMNTEAFF. The DNA is TGTGCCAGCAGCCTGCTGACAGGAGGAATGAACACTGAAGCTTTCTTT. In this chain, TRBV11-2 is recombined with TRBJ1-1; a tentative D call is TRBD1 (6 bases match). As encoded in the germline V gene, CDR1 is SGHAT while CDR2 is FQNNGV. The junction shows trimming of 5 bases on V and 0 bases on J, plus 16 bases between the germline ends. From cysteine to phenylalanine, the CDR3 is 16 amino acids long. Just the 48-base CDR3 DNA is kept, in frame starting at base 1.